The clone carrying this T cell receptor beta chain occurred many times. This entry is derived from a study of immune heterogeneity within non-small cell lung tumors. The authors used roughly 0.55 ug of bulk tumor genomic DNA per sample as template. During surgery, several far-apart biopsies were obtained from every primary tumor. The patients were newly diagnosed with non-small cell lung cancer, had not been treated, and had curative surgery. TCR beta CDR3 was amplified by multiplex PCR, first round approximately 10 cycles, 32 V and 13 J primers. Using its own MiXCR run on the multiplex PCR reads, TCRdb lists one record per CDR3 protein. The sample has approximately 15,000 distinct CDR3 sequences; 25% to 35% are singletons. This TCR came from a man between 35 and 55 years old with non-small cell lung cancer. Sequencing was carried out using lung tumor tissue.

DNA for the CDR3: TGTGCCATCAGCGGGGATGACGACCCAGGCTACACCTTC. It yields the protein CAISGDDDPGYTF. V gene TRBV10-3 combines with J gene TRBJ1-2; D is uncertain. CDR1 is ENHRY and CDR2 is SYGVKD in the germline V gene. V was pared by 6 bases and J by 8 bases, with 16 bases between. This CDR3 comprises 13 residues.